The rows below give T cell receptor beta chains drawn from one sample of a study of cytomegalovirus exposure and HLA in healthy donors. Only in-frame clones appear in the TCRdb table, and some are missing; sequencing was by immunoSEQ multiplex PCR. The sample contains about 140,000 clones, roughly 81% of which appear only once. The sample comprised PBMCs. The receptor set was obtained from a female donor in good health and CMV-seronegative. CDR3s include the opening cysteine and the closing phenylalanine or tryptophan. The order of the fields is V gene, J gene, D gene, clone size, CDR3 DNA, CDR3 protein. A D gene is named only where the DNA matches it firmly. Part of the rows lack a size; the others show once, few, many or a class for expanded clones.

>TRBV5-6|TRBJ2-7|.|.
TGTGCCAGCAGCTTGGGGGTTAGCGTGCTCCCGATCTCCTACGAGCAGTACTTC
CASSLGVSVLPISYEQYF
>TRBV19|TRBJ2-7|TRBD2|.
TGTGCCAGTAGTATAGGACTAGCGGAATCCTACGAGCAGTACTTC
CASSIGLAESYEQYF
>TRBV18|TRBJ1-1|.|once
TGTGCCAGCTCACCGGTCGGGTCAGGGATCTCGATGAACACTGAAGCTTTCTTT
CASSPVGSGISMNTEAFF
>TRBV15|TRBJ2-1|TRBD2|.
TGTGCCACCAGCAGAGATCTAGCGGGAGAAGTACGTGAGCAGTTCTTC
CATSRDLAGEVREQFF
>TRBV5-6|TRBJ2-2|TRBD1|few
TGTGCCAGCAGCTTGGGACAGGGTACCGGGGAGCTGTTTTTT
CASSLGQGTGELFF
>TRBV15|TRBJ1-6|.|.
TGTGCCACCAGCAGAGACGTTATCCGGAGACTTATGAATTCACCCCTCCACTTT
CATSRDVIRRLMNSPLHF
>TRBV9|TRBJ1-1|.|.
TGTGCCAGCAGCGTAGCGGCAGGGGCGACGGTGAACACTGAAGCTTTCTTT
CASSVAAGATVNTEAFF
>TRBV19|TRBJ2-4|TRBD1|once
TGTGCCAGTAATGTATCGACAGGGAGTAGAGACATTCAGTACTTC
CASNVSTGSRDIQYF
>TRBV5-1|TRBJ2-5|.|once
TGCGCCAGCAGCTCCCGTCCCCAAGAGACCCAGTACTTC
CASSSRPQETQYF
>TRBV28|TRBJ1-4|.|.
TGTGCCAGCAGGAGCGCAGGGTTGGCTAATGAAAAACTGTTTTTT
CASRSAGLANEKLFF
>TRBV4-2|TRBJ2-1|TRBD2|.
TGTGCCAGCAGCCAACCGGGGGGGTCCTACAATGAGCAGTTCTTC
CASSQPGGSYNEQFF
>TRBV6-4|TRBJ1-5|TRBD1|.
TGTGCCAGCAGTTTGACAGGGGACTTGGGGCCCCAGCATTTT
CASSLTGDLGPQHF
>TRBV25-1|TRBJ1-2|TRBD1|.
TGTGCCAGCAGTGAATCCACCCCGACAGGGTACTATGGCTACACCTTC
CASSESTPTGYYGYTF
>TRBV27|TRBJ2-2|.|.
TGTGCCAGCAGTCGGGGACACAAGACGAACACCGGGGAGCTGTTTTTT
CASSRGHKTNTGELFF
>TRBV7-9|TRBJ1-2|.|.
TGTTCCAGCAGCTTAAAAGGTCTGGGGCCCGCCGCCATTGGCTACACCTTC
CSSSLKGLGPAAIGYTF
>TRBV7-8|TRBJ1-1|.|.
TGTGCCAGCAGCTTAGAGACGGGGACTGAAGCTTTCTTT
CASSLETGTEAFF
>TRBV28|TRBJ1-1|.|.
TGTGCCAGCAGTTTGGGGCCTGAAGCTTTCTTT
CASSLGPEAFF
>TRBV10-1|TRBJ2-1|.|.
TGCGCCAGCAGCTCCCTGAATGAGCAGTTCTTC
CASSSLNEQFF
>TRBV28|TRBJ2-1|TRBD1|.
TGTGCCAGCAGTTTGGCGGGACAGGGGCGCTATGAGCAGTTCTTC
CASSLAGQGRYEQFF
>TRBV27|TRBJ2-7|TRBD1|.
TGTGCCAGCACCCCGTCCCGACAGGGGCGGGAGCAGTACTTC
CASTPSRQGREQYF
>TRBV30|TRBJ1-3|TRBD1|few
TGTGCCTGGAGCGAGACAGGGGTGTACTCTGGAAACACCATATATTTT
CAWSETGVYSGNTIYF
>TRBV7-9|TRBJ2-1|.|.
TGTGCCAGCAGCGGCAGCCTAGCACCGAGCTCCTACAATGAGCAGTTCTTC
CASSGSLAPSSYNEQFF
>TRBV2|TRBJ2-7|.|.
TGTGCCAGCAGGGAGGACTTATGGAACGAGCAGTACTTC
CASREDLWNEQYF
>TRBV2|TRBJ2-7|TRBD2|.
TGTGCCAGCAGTGTTAGACTAGCGGGATTCTACGAGCAGTACTTC
CASSVRLAGFYEQYF
>TRBV14|TRBJ2-5|TRBD2|.
TGTGCCAGCAGCCAAGGTCTGACTAGCGAGGAGACCCAGTACTTC
CASSQGLTSEETQYF
>TRBV7-9|TRBJ2-7|.|.
TGTGCCAGCAGCATACAGGGCTCCTACGAGCAGTACTTC
CASSIQGSYEQYF
>TRBV27|TRBJ2-7|TRBD1|.
TGTGCCAGCAGTTCGCGGACAGGGAGGCGGACCTACGAGCAGTACTTC
CASSSRTGRRTYEQYF
>TRBV30|TRBJ2-3|TRBD2|.
TGTGCCTGGAGTTTCGCTAGCGGGTACACAGATACGCAGTATTTT
CAWSFASGYTDTQYF
>TRBV6-1|TRBJ1-1|.|few
TGTGCCAGCAGCGGACTCTATGGTTTTACTGAAGCTTTCTTT
CASSGLYGFTEAFF
>TRBV5-4|TRBJ2-7|TRBD1|.
TGTGCCAGCAGCTCTACAGGGGAAAACTACGAGCAGTACTTC
CASSSTGENYEQYF
>TRBV7-3|TRBJ2-1|TRBD1|.
TGTGCCAGCAGCAGCGGACAGGGGAGGCACAATGAGCAGTTCTTC
CASSSGQGRHNEQFF
>TRBV28|TRBJ1-2|.|.
TGTGCCAGCAGTCCGCGGACAAAAGTAGGGTATGGCTACACCTTC
CASSPRTKVGYGYTF
>TRBV30|TRBJ1-5|TRBD1|.
TGTGCCTGGGGTAGGACAGGCCTGCAGCCCCAGCATTTT
CAWGRTGLQPQHF